The sample holds one count of the clone carrying this T cell receptor (beta chain). A read error may produce the germline difference seen at one junction end. Clones were sequenced by immunoSEQ multiplex PCR, and TCRdb holds only the in-frame ones, with some missing. This table holds 150,000 to 200,000 clones, approximately 94% found once. This entry belongs to a study of control samples from healthy donors and cancer patients. This CDR3 has 12 residues. CDR1 GTSNPN and CDR2 SVGIG come from the germline V gene (reference sequence). This receptor was identified in a young man in good health. The sample comprised blood. The V call is TRBV30, the J call TRBJ1-2; weak D call: TRBD1 (5 bases). This CDR3 is CAWSGLVDTGYF. The DNA for the CDR3 is TGTGCCTGGAGTGGCTTGGTGGACACTGGGTACTTC. Looking up the rest from reference TRBV30 and TRBJ1-2 gives the full variable domain: SQTIHQWPATLVQPVGSPLSLECTVEGTSNPNLYWYRQAAGRGLQLLFYSVGIGQISSEVPQNLSASRPQDRQFILSSKKLLLSDSGFYLCAWSGLVDTGYFGSGTRLTVV.